What follows is one TCR beta chain and its context. Antigen specificity is unknown. Data came from immunoSEQ multiplex PCR; TCRdb stores just in-frame clones and leaves some out. The sample lists about 59,000 clones; about four fifths were seen once. The data are from a study of T cell responses to AZD1222 COVID-19 vaccine. Study-wide context: Doses given second, at about 4 or about 12 weeks, were pooled.

Regarding the study as a whole: Spike-wide vaccine-associated CD4 TCRs dominated at 160-218 and 743-854. Nearly half of the spike-specific TCRs reportedly recognize variant regions that carry no mutations. Clonal diversity was possibly underestimated, and white British individuals and females predominated among donors.

CDR1 is SGHTA and CDR2 is FQGNSA in the germline V gene. Between the trimmed V and J ends, which lost 1 base and 2 bases, there was a span of 12 bases. This CDR3 region has 15 residues. The receptor comes from an adult in good health. The source material was peripheral blood, sampled on day 0 of AZD1222 vaccination. The gene calls are TRBV7-2 and TRBJ2-7; D is uncertain. As DNA, the CDR3 is TGTGCCAGCAGCTTAGACCCCCTGGGCGCCTACGAGCAGTACTTC. It codes for CASSLDPLGAYEQYF.